Given below is one T cell receptor beta chain in context. This CDR3 is 14 amino acids long. CDR1 is WNHNN, CDR2 SYGVQD, per germline (reference sequence). V shed 2 bases and J shed 7 bases, with 13 bases lying between them. The data were taken from a study of control samples from healthy donors and cancer patients. Assay: immunoSEQ multiplex PCR; the TCRdb copy retains only in-frame clones and omits some. Found here are about 170,000 clones, roughly 93% of them singletons; the top ten hold about 4%. This TCR was sampled from a woman aged 60-75 years in good health. Sequencing was carried out using blood. The chain combines TRBV10-1 with TRBJ2-3; possible D gene TRBD1, 6 bases. CDR3 coding DNA: TGCGCCAGCAGTGAGGGACAGTTGGTATATACGCAGTATTTT. This translates into CASSEGQLVYTQYF.